These 30 T cell receptor beta chains were all obtained from the same sample, sequenced in a study of blood T cell repertoires in COVID-19. The assay was immunoSEQ multiplex PCR, and TCRdb's table has in-frame clones only and misses some. The sample carries 110,000 to 150,000 clones, about 87% recorded once. Sequencing used peripheral blood. Receptors were obtained from a woman aged 45-65 years with acute or convalescent COVID-19.

The chain is built from TRBV10-3 and TRBJ2-5, with TRBD2 identical over 9 bases. Germline V CDR1 and CDR2: ENHRY, SYGVKD. The CDR3 has 13 amino acids. Unmatched junction bases numbered 5, after V lost 7 bases and J lost 5 bases. CDR3: CAITSGLAETQYF. The DNA for the CDR3 is TGTGCCATCACCTCGGGACTAGCTGAGACCCAGTACTTC.

CDR3: CASSQEFAGGYIVWAFF. The CDR3 region has the DNA TGTGCCAGCAGCCAAGAATTCGCTGGGGGGTATATCGTATGGGCTTTCTTT. The chain couples TRBV4-2 to TRBJ1-1; perhaps TRBD1 as D (5 bases). Germline CDR1 LGHNA, CDR2 YNFKEQ. Trimming removed 0 bases from V and 11 bases from J, with 25 bases in between. There are 17 residues in the CDR3.

The rearrangement joins TRBV6-2 or TRBV6-3 to TRBJ1-4; 10 bases map to TRBD1. Germline lookup yields CDR1 MNHEY and CDR2 SVGEGT. J lost 5 bases, V lost 5 bases, and 11 bases had no gene match. The CDR3 contains 17 residues. CDR3 sequence reads: CASSPDRGRGVNEKLFF. The CDR3 region has the DNA TGTGCCAGCAGTCCCGACAGGGGGCGAGGGGTCAATGAAAAACTGTTTTTT.

This chain uses TRBV6-5 with TRBJ2-7; a weak D match, TRBD1 (5 bases). The V gene lost 3 bases and the J gene lost 6 bases, with 21 bases spanning the gap. Germline V gives CDR1 MNHEY, CDR2 SVGAGI. The CDR3 has 16 amino acids. The CDR3 DNA reads as TGTGCCAGCAGTTATCAGGGCCAGGGTCCTTCGGGCGAGCAGTACTTC. It is translated as CASSYQGQGPSGEQYF.

This clone was observed a handful of times. The chain is built from TRBV5-1 and TRBJ2-7; TRBD2 matches 11 bases. The ends lost 4 bases at V and 2 bases at J; junction bases unmatched: 5. This CDR3 comprises 15 residues. Germline V gives CDR1 SGHRS, CDR2 YFSETQ. CDR3 residues: CASSELAGATYEQYF. For the CDR3, the DNA is TGCGCCAGCAGCGAACTAGCGGGAGCTACCTACGAGCAGTACTTC.

The chain links TRBV6-2 or TRBV6-3 to TRBJ1-4; D gene uncertain. This CDR3 is built from 15 residues. CDR1 and CDR2 from the germline V gene are MNHEY and SVGEGT. The germline V and J ends were trimmed by 0 bases and 1 base, with 6 bases remaining between them. CDR3 amino acids: CASSYSLITNEKLFF. The CDR3 DNA reads as TGTGCCAGCAGTTACTCACTGATAACTAATGAAAAACTGTTTTTT.

V gene TRBV3-1 (or the pseudogene TRBV3-2) combines with J gene TRBJ2-2; the match to TRBD2 covers 12 bases. The length of the CDR3 is 17 residues. The germline gives CDR1 LGHDT, CDR2 YNNKEL (reference sequence). With 0 bases clipped from V and 5 bases from J, the junction kept 4 bases outside the gene matches. The CDR3 nucleotides are TGTGCCAGCAGCCAAGATGGACTAGCGGGACGAACCGGGGAGCTGTTTTTT. Encoded protein: CASSQDGLAGRTGELFF.

The rearrangement joins TRBV11-2 to TRBJ2-2; 12 bases match TRBD2. CDR1 and CDR2 (germline): SGHAT, FQNNGV. The CDR3 runs to 15 residues. Trimming removed 3 bases from V and 6 bases from J; junction bases left unmatched: 2. The CDR3: CASSFASGRAGELFF. The DNA of the CDR3 is TGTGCCAGCAGCTTTGCTAGCGGGAGGGCCGGGGAGCTGTTTTTT.

The chain uses TRBV10-3 and TRBJ2-7; 9 positions match TRBD1. V shed 4 bases and J 7 bases; nucleotides not matched to a gene: 11. Germline loops: CDR1 ENHRY, CDR2 SYGVKD. The CDR3 totals 15 residues. Here the CDR3 reads CAISGRGQGVTEQYF. Written as DNA, the CDR3 is TGTGCCATCAGTGGCCGGGGACAGGGTGTAACGGAGCAGTACTTC.

The V gene is TRBV5-4, the J gene TRBJ1-6; D gene unclear. V lost 3 bases, J lost 3 bases, and 10 bases lay in between. Germline assignment: CDR1 SGHNT and CDR2 YYREEE (reference sequence). The CDR3 totals 15 residues. CDR3 DNA sequence: TGTGCCAGCAGCTCTCCGGGGAACTATAATTCACCCCTCCACTTT. Translated, it gives CASSSPGNYNSPLHF.

The rearrangement joins TRBV7-6 to TRBJ1-1; D gene uncertain. V was shortened by 8 bases and J by 2 bases, with 15 bases between the two germline ends. Germline V gives CDR1 SGHVS, CDR2 FNYEAQ. The CDR3 is 14 residues long. The CDR3 nucleotides read TGTGCCAGCTCAGCTTACGGGGAAAACACTGAAGCTTTCTTT. Protein sequence: CASSAYGENTEAFF.

The CDR3 reads CASSQGDRKSKLFF. CDR3 coding DNA: TGTGCCAGCAGCCAAGGGGACAGGAAGTCAAAACTGTTTTTT. The chain uses TRBV3-1 (or the pseudogene TRBV3-2) and TRBJ1-4; 8 bases agree with TRBD1. The CDR3 contains 14 residues. Germline CDR1 is LGHDT and CDR2 is YNNKEL (reference sequence). V lost 1 base and J lost 10; bases outside the gene matches: 5.

J is TRBJ1-3 and V is TRBV7-2; D may be TRBD1 (6 bases). Germline V gene lookup returns CDR1 SGHTA and CDR2 FQGNSA. There are 15 residues in the CDR3. The ends were cut back, 5 bases at V and 5 bases at J, with 16 bases in the middle. The CDR3, as DNA: TGTGCCAGCAGCCCCGGGGGCGGGAGGCGAAACACCATATATTTT. Encoded protein: CASSPGGGRRNTIYF.

The chain carries TRBV5-8 and TRBJ1-6; 9 positions agree with TRBD1. This CDR3 is 15 amino acids long. V dropped 6 bases and J dropped 5; count of bases not matched to a gene: 6. Per the germline V gene, CDR1 is SGHTS and CDR2 is YDEGEE. CDR3 sequence reads: CASTAGTGNNSPLHF. Here the CDR3 DNA reads TGTGCCAGCACCGCCGGGACAGGGAATAATTCACCCCTCCACTTT.

The gene calls are TRBV6-6 and TRBJ1-2; the D is unclear. The V end lost 3 bases, the J end lost 3 bases, and 11 bases lay between the germline ends. CDR3 length equals 14 residues. Germline lookup yields CDR1 MNHNY and CDR2 SVGAGI (reference sequence). The CDR3 sequence is CASSYSREDYGYTF. The CDR3 DNA reads TGTGCCAGCAGTTATTCTCGGGAGGACTATGGCTACACCTTC.

The V gene is TRBV29-1, the J gene TRBJ2-7; 11 bases are shared with TRBD1. Trimming at V came to 7 bases and at J to 3 bases, leaving 8 bases not matched to a gene. Germline V gives CDR1 SQVTM, CDR2 ANQGSEA. The CDR3 runs 14 residues. As DNA, the CDR3 is TGCAGCGGGATACCGGGACAGGGGGACTACGAGCAGTACTTC. Encoded protein: CSGIPGQGDYEQYF.

CDR3 nucleotides: TGTGCCACCAGCAGAGATATCCCAAACACCATATATTTT. This encodes CATSRDIPNTIYF. The rearrangement links TRBV15 to TRBJ1-3, with D hard to call. Trimming took off 0 bases at V and 6 bases at J, with 6 bases between the two ends. This CDR3 region has 13 residues. Germline CDR1 reads LNHNV; CDR2 reads YYDKDF (reference sequence).

The chain's CDR3 is CASSERTGGSYNEQFF. The CDR3 bases are TGTGCCAGCAGTGAAAGGACAGGGGGAAGCTACAATGAGCAGTTCTTC. The J gene is TRBJ2-1, the V gene TRBV6-1; 10 bases map to TRBD1. The CDR3 sequence is 16 residues long. Per germline, CDR1 MNHNS and CDR2 SASEGT. J gave up 3 bases and V 2 bases, and 4 bases lay outside the gene matches.

J is TRBJ1-6 and V is TRBV9, with 7 positions matching TRBD1. The V gene end was trimmed by 3 bases and the J gene end by 6 bases; junction bases not matched to a gene: 3. CDR1 is SGDLS, CDR2 YYNGEE, per germline. CDR3 length: 14 amino acids. This CDR3 is CASSAQGGNSPLHF. The CDR3 coding sequence is TGTGCCAGCAGCGCGCAGGGGGGTAATTCACCCCTCCACTTT.

The chain carries TRBV21-1 and TRBJ1-5; TRBD1 is the table's D call and was not checked against the DNA. TRBV21-1 corresponds to a pseudogene. CDR3 length: 16 residues. The CDR3 region has the DNA TGTGCCAGCAGCAAAGCTTCAGGGGTCGGGAATCAGCCCCAGCATTTT. It is translated as CASSKASGVGNQPQHF.

The rearrangement links TRBV6-2 or TRBV6-3 to TRBJ2-7, with 7 bases fitting TRBD1. CDR3 length equals 15 residues. With V trimmed by 2 bases and J by 5 bases, 9 bases remained unmatched. The V gene's germline CDR1 is MNHEY and CDR2 SVGEGT. The CDR3 region is CASSYVRQGLDEQYF. CDR3 in DNA: TGTGCCAGCAGTTACGTAAGACAGGGTCTCGACGAGCAGTACTTC.

This chain connects TRBV28 to TRBJ2-7; 8 nucleotides line up with TRBD1. In germline, CDR1 is MDHEN, CDR2 SYDVKM. This CDR3 comprises 14 residues. V shed 6 bases and J 2 bases; nucleotides not matched to a gene: 6. The CDR3 DNA is TGTGCCAGCAGACCGGGACAGGTGGCCTACGAGCAGTACTTC. It codes for CASRPGQVAYEQYF.

The rearrangement uses TRBV18 and TRBJ1-1; a weak D match, TRBD1 (6 bases). The CDR3 has 14 amino acids. CDR1 is KGHSH, CDR2 LQKENI, per germline. Trimming cost V 2 bases and J 0 bases, with 7 bases left between them. CDR3 sequence reads: CASSPGGLNTEAFF. CDR3 nucleotides: TGTGCCAGCTCACCAGGGGGCTTGAACACTGAAGCTTTCTTT. The full variable domain, rest sourced from reference TRBV18 and TRBJ1-1, is NAGVMQNPRHLVRRRGQEARLRCSPMKGHSHVYWYRQLPEEGLKFMVYLQKENIIDESGMPKERFSAEFPKEGPSILRIQQVVRGDSAAYFCASSPGGLNTEAFFGQGTRLTVV.

The V and J genes are TRBV18 and TRBJ1-6, with D maybe TRBD1 (5 bases). This CDR3 comprises 15 residues. Trimming removed 5 bases at V and 9 bases at J, with 17 bases between. Germline CDR1 and CDR2: KGHSH and LQKENI. The CDR3 sequence: CASSSEGTGGSPLHF. CDR3 sequence (DNA): TGTGCCAGCTCATCAGAGGGGACCGGGGGTTCACCCCTCCACTTT.

This clone was observed once. The chain couples TRBV7-9 to TRBJ2-7; the match to TRBD2 covers 13 bases. The CDR3 has 16 amino acids. Germline V gives CDR1 SEHNR, CDR2 FQNEAQ (reference sequence). V shed 3 bases, J shed 7 bases, and the junction held 9 bases outside the gene matches. CDR3 coding DNA: TGTGCCAGCAGCTTGAGGGGACTAGCGGGATTGGGAGAGCAGTACTTC. Translating it yields CASSLRGLAGLGEQYF.

The rearrangement links TRBV7-9 to TRBJ1-6; D is perhaps TRBD1 (6 bases). The CDR3 has 15 residues. The germline V gene encodes CDR1 SEHNR and CDR2 FQNEAQ (reference sequence). V dropped 2 bases and J dropped 2 bases, with 7 bases sitting between them. The CDR3 sequence: CASSLQGTYNSPLHF. CDR3 DNA sequence: TGTGCCAGCAGCTTACAGGGGACCTATAATTCACCCCTCCACTTT.

The V gene is TRBV19, the J gene TRBJ2-5; D is perhaps TRBD1 (6 bases). CDR3 length: 16 residues. Germline V gene lookup returns CDR1 LNHDA and CDR2 SQIVND (reference sequence). The germline V and J ends were trimmed by 3 bases and 1 base, with 15 bases remaining between them. CDR3: CASSIPAQGGQETQYF. DNA for the CDR3: TGTGCCAGTAGTATCCCCGCACAGGGTGGCCAAGAGACCCAGTACTTC.

This chain joins TRBV6-5 and TRBJ1-5, with D unclear. V lost 6 bases to trimming and J lost 4 bases, with 10 bases between them. CDR3 size: 13 residues. CDR1 is MNHEY, CDR2 SVGAGI, per germline. CDR3 nucleotide sequence: TGTGCCAGCAGCCTTGACACAAATCAGCCCCAGCATTTT. This codes for CASSLDTNQPQHF.

The gene calls are TRBV30 and TRBJ2-7; TRBD2 is a possible D gene (6 bases). From germline, CDR1 is GTSNPN and CDR2 SVGIG (reference sequence). The length of the CDR3 is 11 residues. Trimming left V 1 base short and J 9 bases short, with 10 bases between. The chain's CDR3 is CAWSAGAGQYF. Written as DNA, the CDR3 is TGTGCCTGGAGTGCGGGAGCCGGGCAGTACTTC.

The gene calls are TRBV5-1 and TRBJ2-2; TRBD2 aligns across 8 bases. Germline values: CDR1 SGHRS, CDR2 YFSETQ. CDR3 length equals 15 residues. Trimming cost V 0 bases and J 6 bases; bases outside gene matches: 4. The CDR3: CASSLGGGQAGELFF. The CDR3, as DNA: TGCGCCAGCAGCTTGGGCGGGGGGCAGGCCGGGGAGCTGTTTTTT.